This T cell receptor (beta chain) was sequenced in a study of post-analysis software for immune sequencing data. Study-wide results and limits: Normalized Chao1 diversity in multiple sclerosis patients fell significantly below that of controls. Patients showed TRBV5-6, TRBV5-1 and TRBV20-1 among 4 or 5 TRBV segments more frequent than in controls.

This CDR3 spans 13 amino acids. Germline-derived CDR1 and CDR2 are DFQATT and SNEGSKA (reference sequence). The V segment lost 6 bases and the J segment 4 bases; nucleotides outside the gene matches: 8. The TCR beta cDNA libraries contained unique molecular identifiers. The yield from around 1 to 10 million T cells was about 500,000 cDNA molecules in total. TCRdb re-derived calls from the PCR reads in MiXCR, one entry per CDR3 protein. The table records hundreds of thousands of distinct CDR3 sequences, roughly 27% of them present only once. On this clonotype: Antigen: not known.

Sequenced: blood. J is TRBJ1-2 and V is TRBV20-1; 7 bases are a match to TRBD1. The sequence derives from a girl between 5 and 17 years old with multiple sclerosis. The CDR3 reads CSAKPGQPYGYTF. CDR3 coding DNA: TGCAGTGCCAAGCCGGGACAGCCCTATGGCTACACCTTC.